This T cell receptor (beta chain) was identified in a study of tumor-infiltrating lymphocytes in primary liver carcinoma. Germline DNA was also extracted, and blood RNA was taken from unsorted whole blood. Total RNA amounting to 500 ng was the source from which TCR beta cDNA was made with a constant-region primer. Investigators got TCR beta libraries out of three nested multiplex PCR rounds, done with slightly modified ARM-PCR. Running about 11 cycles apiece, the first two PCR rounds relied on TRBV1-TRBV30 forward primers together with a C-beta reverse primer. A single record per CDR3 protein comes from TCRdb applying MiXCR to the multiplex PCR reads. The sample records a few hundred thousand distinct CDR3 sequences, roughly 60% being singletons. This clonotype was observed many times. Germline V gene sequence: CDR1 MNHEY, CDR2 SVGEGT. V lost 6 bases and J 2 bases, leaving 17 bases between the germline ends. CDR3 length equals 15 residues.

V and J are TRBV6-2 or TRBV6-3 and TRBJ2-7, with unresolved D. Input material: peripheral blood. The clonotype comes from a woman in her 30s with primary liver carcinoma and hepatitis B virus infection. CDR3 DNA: TGTGCCAGCAGGGACCCAGGTGGTCTGACCTACGAGCAGTACTTC. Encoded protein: CASRDPGGLTYEQYF.